Included here is one T cell receptor (beta chain) sequence, with context. No antigen is known for it. Per the original data handling: The distant-metastasis classifier for papillary thyroid cancer was built from CDR3 differences across clinicopathological groups. TCRdb used MiXCR to call clones anew from the PCR reads. The V and J calls and clone size come from TCRdb's table, not from the authors' own analysis. The table includes thousands of clones, under 45% detected once. The data are from a study of metastatic and nonmetastatic thyroid tumors. Study-wide background: Malignant thyroid and benign thyroid patients provided blood and tumor or nodule tissue whose repertoires were compared.

Findings and caveats of the study: Significantly higher TCR beta diversity was reportedly seen in malignant thyroid tumors than benign nodules, in blood and tumor.

Germline-derived CDR1 and CDR2 are DFQATT and SNEGSKA (reference sequence). The ends were cut back, 2 bases at V and 7 bases at J, with 21 bases in the middle. The CDR3 length is 15 residues. Thyroid surgery took place with no prior treatment in any patient. The sequence was obtained from a male donor with papillary thyroid cancer or a benign thyroid nodule (not recorded which). Some clones in this sample may be carry-over from other donors' samples. This chain uses TRBV20-1 with TRBJ2-7; unclear D gene. Source material: adjacent normal tissue. DNA for the CDR3: TGCAGTGCTAGACCCGCCTCCGCTCGGGTGGAGGAGCAGTACTTC. The encoded protein is CSARPASARVEEQYF.